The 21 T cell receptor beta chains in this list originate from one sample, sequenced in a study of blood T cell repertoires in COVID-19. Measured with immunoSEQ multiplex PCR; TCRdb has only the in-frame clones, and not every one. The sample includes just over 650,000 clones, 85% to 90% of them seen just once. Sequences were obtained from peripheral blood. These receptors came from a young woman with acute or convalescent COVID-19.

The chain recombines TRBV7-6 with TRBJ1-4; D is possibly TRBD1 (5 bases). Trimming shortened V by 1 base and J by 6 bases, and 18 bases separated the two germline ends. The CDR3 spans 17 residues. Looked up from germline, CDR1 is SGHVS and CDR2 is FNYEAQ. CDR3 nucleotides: TGTGCCAGCAGCTTAGATTTGGTGGGGGAGGCGGATGAAAAACTGTTTTTT. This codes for CASSLDLVGEADEKLFF.

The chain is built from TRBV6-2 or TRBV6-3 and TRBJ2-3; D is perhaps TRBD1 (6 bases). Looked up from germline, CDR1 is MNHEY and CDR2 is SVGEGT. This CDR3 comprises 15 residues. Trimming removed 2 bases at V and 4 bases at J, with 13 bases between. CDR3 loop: CASSYPPNRADTQYF. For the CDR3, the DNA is TGTGCCAGCAGTTACCCTCCTAACAGGGCAGATACGCAGTATTTT.

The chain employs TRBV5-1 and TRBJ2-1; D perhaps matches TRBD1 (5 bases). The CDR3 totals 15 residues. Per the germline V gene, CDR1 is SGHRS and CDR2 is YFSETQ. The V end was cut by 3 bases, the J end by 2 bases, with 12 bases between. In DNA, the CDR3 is TGCGCCAGCAGCTGGGGCCCCGGCCCCTACAATGAGCAGTTCTTC. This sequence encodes CASSWGPGPYNEQFF.

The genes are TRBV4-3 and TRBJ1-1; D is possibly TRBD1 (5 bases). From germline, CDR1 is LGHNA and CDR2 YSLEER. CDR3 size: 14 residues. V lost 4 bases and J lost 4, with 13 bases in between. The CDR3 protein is CASSLNRPGTEAFF. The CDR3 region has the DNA TGCGCCAGCAGCCTAAACAGGCCTGGCACTGAAGCTTTCTTT.

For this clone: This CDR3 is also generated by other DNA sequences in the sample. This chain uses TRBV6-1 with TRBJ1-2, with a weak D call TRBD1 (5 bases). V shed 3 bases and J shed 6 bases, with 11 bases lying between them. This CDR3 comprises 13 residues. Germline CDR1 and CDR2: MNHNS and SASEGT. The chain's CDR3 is CASSEGEGNGYTF. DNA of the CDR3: TGTGCCAGCAGTGAGGGGGAGGGAAATGGCTACACCTTC.

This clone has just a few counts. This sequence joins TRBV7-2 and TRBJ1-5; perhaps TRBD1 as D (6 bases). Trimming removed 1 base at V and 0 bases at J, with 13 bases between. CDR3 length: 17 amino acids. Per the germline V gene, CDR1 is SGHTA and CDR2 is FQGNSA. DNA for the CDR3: TGTGCCAGCAGCTTAGTAGCACAGGGTCATAGCAATCAGCCCCAGCATTTT. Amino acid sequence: CASSLVAQGHSNQPQHF. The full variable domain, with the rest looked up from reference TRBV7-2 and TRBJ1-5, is GAGVSQSPSNKVTEKGKDVELRCDPISGHTALYWYRQSLGQGLEFLIYFQGNSAPDKSGLPSDRFSAERTGGSVSTLTIQRTQQEDSAVYLCASSLVAQGHSNQPQHFGDGTRLSIL.

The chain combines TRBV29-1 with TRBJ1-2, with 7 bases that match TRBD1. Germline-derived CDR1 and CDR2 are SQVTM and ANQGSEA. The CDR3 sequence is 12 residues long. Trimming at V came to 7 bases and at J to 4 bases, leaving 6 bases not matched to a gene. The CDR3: CSAETGAYGYTF. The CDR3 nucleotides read TGCAGCGCAGAAACAGGGGCCTATGGCTACACCTTC.

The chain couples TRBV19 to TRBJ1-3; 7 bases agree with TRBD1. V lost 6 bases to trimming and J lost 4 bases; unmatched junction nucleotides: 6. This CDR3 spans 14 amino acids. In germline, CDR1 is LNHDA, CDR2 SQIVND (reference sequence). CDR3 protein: CASSHGTVGNTIYF. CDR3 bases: TGTGCCAGTAGCCACGGGACAGTAGGAAACACCATATATTTT. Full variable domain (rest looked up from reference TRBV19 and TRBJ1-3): DGGITQSPKYLFRKEGQNVTLSCEQNLNHDAMYWYRQDPGQGLRLIYYSQIVNDFQKGDIAEGYSVSREKKESFPLTVTSAQKNPTAFYLCASSHGTVGNTIYFGEGSWLTVV.

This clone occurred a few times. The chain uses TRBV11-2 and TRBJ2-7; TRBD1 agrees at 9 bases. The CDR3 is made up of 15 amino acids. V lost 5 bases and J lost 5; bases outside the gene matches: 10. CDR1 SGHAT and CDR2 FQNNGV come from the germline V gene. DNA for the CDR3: TGTGCCAGCAGCCCAGGGGACAGGGTCGCCCACGAGCAGTACTTC. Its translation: CASSPGDRVAHEQYF.

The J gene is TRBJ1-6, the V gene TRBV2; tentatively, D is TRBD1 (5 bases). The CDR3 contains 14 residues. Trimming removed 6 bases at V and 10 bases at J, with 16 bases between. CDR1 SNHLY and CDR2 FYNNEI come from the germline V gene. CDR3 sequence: CASRGGVHGSPLHF. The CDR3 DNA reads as TGTGCCAGCAGGGGGGGGGTTCATGGATCACCCCTCCACTTT.

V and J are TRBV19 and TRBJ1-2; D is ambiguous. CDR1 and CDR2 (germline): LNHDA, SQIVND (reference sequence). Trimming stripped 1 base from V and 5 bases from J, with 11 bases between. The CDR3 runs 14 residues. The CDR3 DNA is TGTGCCAGTAGTATAGGGAGTACCTGGTATGGCTACACCTTC. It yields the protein CASSIGSTWYGYTF.

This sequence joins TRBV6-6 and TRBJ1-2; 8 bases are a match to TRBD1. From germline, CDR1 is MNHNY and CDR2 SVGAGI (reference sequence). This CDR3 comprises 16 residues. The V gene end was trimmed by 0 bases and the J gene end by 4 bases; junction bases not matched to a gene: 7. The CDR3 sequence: CASSYSNPGGSYGYTF. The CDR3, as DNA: TGTGCCAGCAGTTACTCGAATCCAGGGGGCAGCTATGGCTACACCTTC.

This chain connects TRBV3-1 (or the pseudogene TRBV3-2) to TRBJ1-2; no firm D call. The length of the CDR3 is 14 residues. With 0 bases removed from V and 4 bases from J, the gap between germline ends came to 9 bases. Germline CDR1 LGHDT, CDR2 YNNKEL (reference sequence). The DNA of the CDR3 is TGTGCCAGCAGCCAAGAACCGGGGATCTATGGCTACACCTTC. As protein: CASSQEPGIYGYTF.

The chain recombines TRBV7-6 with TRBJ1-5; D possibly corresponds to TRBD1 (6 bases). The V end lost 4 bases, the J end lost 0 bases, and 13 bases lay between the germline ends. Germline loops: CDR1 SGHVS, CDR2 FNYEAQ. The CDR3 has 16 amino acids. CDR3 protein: CASSSRDTYSNQPQHF. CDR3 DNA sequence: TGTGCCAGCAGCTCCCGGGACACCTATAGCAATCAGCCCCAGCATTTT.

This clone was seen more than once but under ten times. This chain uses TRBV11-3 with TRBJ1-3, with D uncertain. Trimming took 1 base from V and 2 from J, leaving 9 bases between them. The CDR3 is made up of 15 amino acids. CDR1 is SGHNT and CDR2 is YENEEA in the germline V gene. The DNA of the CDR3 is TGTGCCAGCAGCTTAGGGGCAGGCCCTGGAAACACCATATATTTT. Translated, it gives CASSLGAGPGNTIYF. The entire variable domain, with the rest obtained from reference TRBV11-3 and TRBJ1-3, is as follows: EAGVVQSPRYKIIEKKQPVAFWCNPISGHNTLYWYLQNLGQGPELLIRYENEEAVDDSQLPKDRFSAERLKGVDSTLKIQPAELGDSAVYLCASSLGAGPGNTIYFGEGSWLTVV.

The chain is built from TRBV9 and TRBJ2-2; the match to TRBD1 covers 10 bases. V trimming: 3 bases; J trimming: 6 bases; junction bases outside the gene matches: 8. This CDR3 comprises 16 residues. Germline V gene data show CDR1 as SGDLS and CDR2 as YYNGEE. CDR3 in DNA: TGTGCCAGCAGCGCGAGTCGGGACAGGGGATCCGGGGAGCTGTTTTTT. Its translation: CASSASRDRGSGELFF.

CDR3 coding DNA: TGTGCCAGCAGCCGAGGACTAGCGGGGGTCTACAATGAGCAGTTCTTC. This encodes CASSRGLAGVYNEQFF. V is TRBV5-5 and J is TRBJ2-1, with 13 bases fitting TRBD2. This CDR3 spans 16 amino acids. V was pared by 4 bases and J by 3 bases, with 4 bases of the junction left unmatched. CDR1 SGHKS and CDR2 YYEKEE come from the germline V gene (reference sequence).

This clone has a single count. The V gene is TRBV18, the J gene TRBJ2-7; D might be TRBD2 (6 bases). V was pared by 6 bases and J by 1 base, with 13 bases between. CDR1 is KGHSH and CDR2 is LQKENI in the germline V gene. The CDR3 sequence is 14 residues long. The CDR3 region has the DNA TGTGCCAGCTCGGAGGGGACGTATTCCTACGAGCAGTACTTC. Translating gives CASSEGTYSYEQYF.

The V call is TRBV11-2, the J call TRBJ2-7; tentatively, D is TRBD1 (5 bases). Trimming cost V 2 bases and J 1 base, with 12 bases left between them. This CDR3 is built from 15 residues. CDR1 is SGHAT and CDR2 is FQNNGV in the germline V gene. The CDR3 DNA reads TGTGCCAGCAGCTTACCCCCAGGGTTATCCTACGAGCAGTACTTC. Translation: CASSLPPGLSYEQYF.

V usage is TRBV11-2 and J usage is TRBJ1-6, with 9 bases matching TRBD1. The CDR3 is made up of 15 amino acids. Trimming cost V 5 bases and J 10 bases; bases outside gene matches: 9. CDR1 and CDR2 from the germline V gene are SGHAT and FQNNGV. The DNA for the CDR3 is TGTGCCAGCAGCGATAGGGACAGGGAGTTATCACCCCTCCACTTT. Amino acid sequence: CASSDRDRELSPLHF.

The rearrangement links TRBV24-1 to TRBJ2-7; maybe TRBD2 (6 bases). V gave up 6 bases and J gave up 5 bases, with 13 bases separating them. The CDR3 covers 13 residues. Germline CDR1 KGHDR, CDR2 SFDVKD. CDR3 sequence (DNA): TGTGCCACCAGTTCCCAGGGAGGTCACGAGCAGTACTTC. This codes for CATSSQGGHEQYF.